This T cell receptor (beta chain) is from a study of T cells in Graves' hyperthyroidism and ophthalmopathy. Not enrolled were patients with uncontrolled infection, other autoimmune disease, pregnancy or lactation. Amplification yielded TCR beta CDR3 regions, with RNA transcripts as the source. HTBI primers were employed in a first-round RT-PCR of the TCR CDR3. Using its own MiXCR run on the multiplex PCR reads, TCRdb lists one record per CDR3 protein. Among around 300,000 distinct CDR3 sequences listed, roughly an eighth were seen once. CDR3 size: 13 residues. CDR1 is SQVTM and CDR2 is ANQGSEA in the germline V gene. V was pared by 5 bases and J by 3 bases, with 6 bases of the junction left unmatched.

The chain uses TRBV29-1 and TRBJ2-7, with 8 bases that match TRBD1. The clonotype was recovered from a middle-aged woman with Graves' hyperthyroidism. Sequenced material: blood. The CDR3 sequence: CSVLGDRLYEQYF. The CDR3 DNA is TGCAGCGTTCTTGGGGACAGGCTCTACGAGCAGTACTTC.